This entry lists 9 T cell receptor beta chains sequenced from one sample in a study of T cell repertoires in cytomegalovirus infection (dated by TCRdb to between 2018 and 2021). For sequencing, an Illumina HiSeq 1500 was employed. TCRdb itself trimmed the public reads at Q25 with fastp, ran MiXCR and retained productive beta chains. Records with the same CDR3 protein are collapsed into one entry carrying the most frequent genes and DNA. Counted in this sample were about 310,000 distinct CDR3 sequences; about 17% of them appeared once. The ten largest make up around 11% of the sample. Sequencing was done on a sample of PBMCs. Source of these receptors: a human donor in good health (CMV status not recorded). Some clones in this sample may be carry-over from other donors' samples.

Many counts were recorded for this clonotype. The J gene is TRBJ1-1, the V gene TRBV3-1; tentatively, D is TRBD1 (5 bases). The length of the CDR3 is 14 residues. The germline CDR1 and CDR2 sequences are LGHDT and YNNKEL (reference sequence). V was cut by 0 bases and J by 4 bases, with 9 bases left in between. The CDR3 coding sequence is TGTGCCAGCAGCCAAGAAGGCGGGGCCACTGAAGCTTTCTTT. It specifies CASSQEGGATEAFF.

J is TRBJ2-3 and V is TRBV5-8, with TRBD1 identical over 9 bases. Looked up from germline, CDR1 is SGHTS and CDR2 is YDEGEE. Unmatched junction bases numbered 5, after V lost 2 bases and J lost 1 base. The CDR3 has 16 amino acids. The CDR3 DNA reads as TGTGCCAGCAGCTTTTATCGGACAGGGGGCACAGATACGCAGTATTTT. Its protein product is CASSFYRTGGTDTQYF.

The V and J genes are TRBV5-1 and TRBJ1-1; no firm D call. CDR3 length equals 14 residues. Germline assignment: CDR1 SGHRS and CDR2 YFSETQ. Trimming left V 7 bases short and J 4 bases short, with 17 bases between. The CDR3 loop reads CASQATVPTTEAFF. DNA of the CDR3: TGCGCCAGCCAGGCCACGGTACCGACCACTGAAGCTTTCTTT.

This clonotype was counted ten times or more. In DNA form, the CDR3 reads TGTGCCAGCAGCTTACGAGGGAGAGGAACCGGGGAGCTGTTTTTT. Translating gives CASSLRGRGTGELFF. This chain links TRBV7-6 with TRBJ2-2; TRBD2 is a possible D gene (5 bases). CDR1 and CDR2 (germline): SGHVS, FNYEAQ. This CDR3 is built from 15 residues. V dropped 2 bases and J dropped 5 bases, with 12 bases sitting between them.

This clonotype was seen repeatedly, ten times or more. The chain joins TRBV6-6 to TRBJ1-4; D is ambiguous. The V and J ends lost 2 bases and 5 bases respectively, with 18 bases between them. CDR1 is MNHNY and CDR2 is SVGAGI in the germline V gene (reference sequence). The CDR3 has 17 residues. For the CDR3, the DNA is TGTGCCAGCAGTTACCCCCAGGACCCGAGCGGGAATGAAAAACTGTTTTTT. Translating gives CASSYPQDPSGNEKLFF.

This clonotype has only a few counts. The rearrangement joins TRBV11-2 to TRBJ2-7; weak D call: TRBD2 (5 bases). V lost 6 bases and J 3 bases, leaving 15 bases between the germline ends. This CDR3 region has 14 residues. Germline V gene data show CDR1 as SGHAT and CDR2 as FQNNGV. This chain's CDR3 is CASSLAGRIYEQYF. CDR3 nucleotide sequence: TGTGCCAGCAGTCTAGCTGGACGTATCTACGAGCAGTACTTC. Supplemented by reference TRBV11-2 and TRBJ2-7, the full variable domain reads EAGVAQSPRYKIIEKRQSVAFWCNPISGHATLYWYQQILGQGPKLLIQFQNNGVVDDSQLPKDRFSAERLKGVDSTLKIQPAKLEDSAVYLCASSLAGRIYEQYFGPGTRLTVT.

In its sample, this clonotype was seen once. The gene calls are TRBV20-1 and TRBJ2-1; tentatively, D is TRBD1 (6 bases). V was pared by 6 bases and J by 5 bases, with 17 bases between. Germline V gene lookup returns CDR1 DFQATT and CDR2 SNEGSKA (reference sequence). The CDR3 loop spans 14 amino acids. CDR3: CSAPGWSGDNEQFF. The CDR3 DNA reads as TGCAGTGCCCCCGGGTGGTCAGGGGACAATGAGCAGTTCTTC.

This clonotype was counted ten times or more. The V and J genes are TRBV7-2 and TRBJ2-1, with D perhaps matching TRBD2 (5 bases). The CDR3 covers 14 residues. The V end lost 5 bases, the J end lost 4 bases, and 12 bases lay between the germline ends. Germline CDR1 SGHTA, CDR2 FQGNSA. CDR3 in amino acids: CASSPPGGYNEQFF. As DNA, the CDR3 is TGTGCCAGCAGCCCACCGGGCGGGTACAATGAGCAGTTCTTC.

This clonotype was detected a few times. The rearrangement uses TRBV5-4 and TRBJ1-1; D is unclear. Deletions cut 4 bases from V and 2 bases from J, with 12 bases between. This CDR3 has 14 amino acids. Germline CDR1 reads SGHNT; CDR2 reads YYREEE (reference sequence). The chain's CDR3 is CASSVPGPNTEAFF. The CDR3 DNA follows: TGTGCCAGCAGCGTTCCGGGTCCCAACACTGAAGCTTTCTTT.